Below, 30 T cell receptor beta chains from the same sample are listed, as sequenced in a study of shared clonotypes between healthy human individuals. This table comes from immunoSEQ multiplex PCR, and its TCRdb copy is limited to in-frame clones, with some not included. Seen here are fewer than 2.5 million clones, 93% observed once, and the top ten hold approximately 0.36%. Sequenced material: naive CD4+ T cells from PBMCs. This sample's subset: CD45RA+ positively selected. These receptor sequences come from a man aged 18 to 35 in good health. Some clones in this sample may be carry-over from other donors' samples.

The chain is built from TRBV7-2 and TRBJ1-1, with no clear D. Per germline, CDR1 SGHTA and CDR2 FQGNSA. Trimming took 1 base from V and 6 from J, leaving 9 bases between them. The CDR3 sequence is 13 residues long. The CDR3, as DNA: TGTGCCAGCAGCTTAGTGGGAGGGTCTGAAGCTTTCTTT. Translation gives CASSLVGGSEAFF.

This chain links TRBV9 with TRBJ1-4, with D perhaps matching TRBD1 (6 bases). Germline assignment: CDR1 SGDLS and CDR2 YYNGEE. The germline V and J ends were trimmed by 3 bases and 8 bases, with 14 bases remaining between them. The CDR3 is 14 residues long. CDR3 DNA sequence: TGTGCCAGCAGCGAGACACAGGGAAGGGAAAAACTGTTTTTT. Its translation is CASSETQGREKLFF.

The chain employs TRBV30 and TRBJ2-5, with D possibly matching TRBD1 (6 bases). V lost 4 bases and J 5 bases, leaving 14 bases between the germline ends. This CDR3 comprises 13 residues. Germline V gene lookup returns CDR1 GTSNPN and CDR2 SVGIG (reference sequence). The CDR3 reads CAWNRDGWETQYF. CDR3 in DNA: TGTGCCTGGAACAGGGATGGGTGGGAGACCCAGTACTTC.

The V call is TRBV29-1, the J call TRBJ2-5; 9 nucleotides align to TRBD1. Germline V gene sequence: CDR1 SQVTM, CDR2 ANQGSEA. Trimming cost V 6 bases and J 5 bases; bases outside gene matches: 10. The CDR3 extends over 14 amino acids. CDR3 protein: CSVRDREDWETQYF. The CDR3 coding sequence is TGCAGCGTCCGGGACAGGGAGGATTGGGAGACCCAGTACTTC.

This clone was observed a few times. The genes are TRBV29-1 and TRBJ1-1, with 7 bases identical to TRBD1. V was pared by 7 bases and J by 4 bases, with 15 bases of the junction left unmatched. In germline, CDR1 is SQVTM, CDR2 ANQGSEA. The CDR3 has 15 residues. CDR3 DNA sequence: TGCAGCGCCAGACCGGGGGCCGACAGGGCCACTGAAGCTTTCTTT. This encodes CSARPGADRATEAFF.

The CDR3 DNA reads TGCGCCAGCAGCCCAGGACCCCGACAGGGCTATGGCTACACCTTC. Translation: CASSPGPRQGYGYTF. This rearrangement joins TRBV4-3 to TRBJ1-2; 7 bases line up with TRBD1. This CDR3 region has 15 residues. In germline, CDR1 is LGHNA, CDR2 YSLEER. The V gene end was trimmed by 4 bases and the J gene end by 4 bases; junction bases not matched to a gene: 9.

This chain uses TRBV27 with TRBJ1-2, with TRBD1 identical over 8 bases. The length of the CDR3 is 18 residues. J was trimmed by 7 bases and V by 3 bases; bases with no gene match: 19. Looked up from germline, CDR1 is MNHEY and CDR2 is SMNVEV (reference sequence). The CDR3 spells CASSFRDRLTDPPIGYTF. CDR3 sequence (DNA): TGTGCCAGCAGTTTCCGGGACAGGCTCACCGATCCTCCTATTGGCTACACCTTC.

The chain is built from TRBV28 and TRBJ1-2, with TRBD1 matching over 7 bases. Losses at the gene ends were 3 bases for V and 7 bases for J; bases not matched to a gene: 8. CDR1 MDHEN and CDR2 SYDVKM come from the germline V gene. The CDR3 sequence is 14 residues long. This chain's CDR3 is CASSLTTGVGGYTF. CDR3 coding DNA: TGTGCCAGCAGTTTGACAACAGGGGTCGGTGGCTACACCTTC.

This chain uses TRBV6-5 with TRBJ2-1; D gene ambiguous. The CDR3 contains 12 residues. CDR1 and CDR2 (germline): MNHEY, SVGAGI. V was clipped by 8 bases and J by 4 bases, with 9 bases between them. This chain's CDR3 is CASGLHYNEQFF. DNA of the CDR3: TGTGCCAGCGGATTGCATTACAATGAGCAGTTCTTC.

The chain has TRBV6-1 and TRBJ2-2; D unresolved. The CDR3 loop spans 16 amino acids. The germline V gene has CDR1 MNHNS and CDR2 SASEGT. Trimming took 0 bases from V and 0 from J, leaving 8 bases between them. The CDR3 sequence is CASSEAEYSNTGELFF. CDR3 nucleotides: TGTGCCAGCAGTGAAGCGGAATACTCGAACACCGGGGAGCTGTTTTTT.

Notes on this clone: The identical CDR3 is also encoded by other nucleotide sequences in the sample. The V gene is TRBV7-2, the J gene TRBJ2-7; no reliable D call. V lost 3 bases to trimming and J lost 2 bases, with 8 bases between them. The CDR3 spans 13 residues. CDR1 is SGHTA, CDR2 FQGNSA, per germline. The CDR3 DNA reads as TGTGCCAGCAGCTTGTCCGGCCCCTACGAGCAGTACTTC. It specifies CASSLSGPYEQYF.

The chain has TRBV5-6 and TRBJ2-5; D might be TRBD2 (5 bases). Trimming removed 4 bases at V and 5 bases at J, with 15 bases between. CDR1 SGHDT and CDR2 YYEEEE come from the germline V gene. This CDR3 is 14 amino acids long. CDR3 protein: CASSLSGSAETQYF. CDR3 bases: TGTGCCAGCAGCCTATCGGGATCGGCGGAGACCCAGTACTTC. Using reference TRBV5-6 and TRBJ2-5 for the parts outside the CDR3, the full variable domain is DAGVTQSPTHLIKTRGQQVTLRCSPKSGHDTVSWYQQALGQGPQFIFQYYEEEERQRGNFPDRFSGHQFPNYSSELNVNALLLGDSALYLCASSLSGSAETQYFGPGTRLLVL.

The V and J genes are TRBV4-2 and TRBJ2-3; D is unclear. In germline, CDR1 is LGHNA, CDR2 YNFKEQ. V shed 2 bases and J shed 4 bases, with 10 bases lying between them. CDR3 length equals 14 residues. CDR3 in amino acids: CASSQSPRPDTQYF. The DNA for the CDR3 is TGTGCCAGCAGCCAATCCCCTAGGCCAGATACGCAGTATTTT.

The chain has TRBV28 and TRBJ2-7; 10 bases align to TRBD2. The CDR3 totals 15 residues. V lost 5 bases, J lost 2 bases, and 6 bases stayed unmatched. The germline V gene has CDR1 MDHEN and CDR2 SYDVKM. The CDR3, as DNA: TGTGCCAGCAGTCCCTGGACTAGCGGACCCTACGAGCAGTACTTC. Its translation: CASSPWTSGPYEQYF. Looking up the rest from reference TRBV28 and TRBJ2-7 gives the full variable domain: DVKVTQSSRYLVKRTGEKVFLECVQDMDHENMFWYRQDPGLGLRLIYFSYDVKMKEKGDIPEGYSVSREKKERFSLILESASTNQTSMYLCASSPWTSGPYEQYFGPGTRLTVT.

Of note for this clone: The sample carries other DNA sequences with the same CDR3. This chain joins TRBV9 and TRBJ1-4, with D unresolved. This CDR3 comprises 14 residues. The germline CDR1 and CDR2 sequences are SGDLS and YYNGEE. Between the trimmed V and J ends, which lost 2 bases and 3 bases, there was a span of 8 bases. The CDR3 spells CASSVGQSNEKLFF. The CDR3 nucleotides are TGTGCCAGCAGCGTGGGCCAGTCTAATGAAAAACTGTTTTTT.

In DNA, the CDR3 is TGCGCCAGCAGCTTAAGGACAGGGGGCCCAGATACGCAGTATTTT. Translated, it gives CASSLRTGGPDTQYF. J is TRBJ2-3 and V is TRBV5-1, with 11 bases fitting TRBD1. Looked up from germline, CDR1 is SGHRS and CDR2 is YFSETQ. After removal of 2 bases from V and 4 bases from J, the junction contained 3 bases not matched to a gene. This CDR3 is built from 15 residues.

The chain couples TRBV12-5 to TRBJ1-2, with 8 positions matching TRBD1. The V and J ends lost 6 bases and 0 bases, in that order; junction bases with no gene match: 3. The CDR3 runs to 14 residues. Germline loops: CDR1 LGHNT, CDR2 FRNRAP. CDR3 residues: CASGTGVTNYGYTF. CDR3 sequence (DNA): TGTGCTAGTGGGACAGGGGTTACTAACTATGGCTACACCTTC.

The rearrangement uses TRBV11-2 and TRBJ2-5, with 9 bases identical to TRBD1. CDR1 SGHAT and CDR2 FQNNGV come from the germline V gene. Unmatched junction bases numbered 12, after V lost 5 bases and J lost 5 bases. This CDR3 comprises 16 residues. DNA of the CDR3: TGTGCCAGCAGCCCAACGTCGGGACAGGGCTGGGAGACCCAGTACTTC. Its protein is CASSPTSGQGWETQYF.

The chain links TRBV18 to TRBJ1-5, with D uncertain. V was cut by 6 bases and J by 4 bases, with 13 bases left in between. The CDR3 consists of 14 residues. The germline gives CDR1 KGHSH, CDR2 LQKENI. CDR3 residues: CASSLNMGNQPQHF. CDR3 DNA sequence: TGTGCCAGCTCCCTTAACATGGGTAATCAGCCCCAGCATTTT.

J is TRBJ2-7 and V is TRBV5-1; possibly TRBD1 or TRBD2 for D (6 bases each). CDR3 length: 19 amino acids. Trimming took off 3 bases at V and 3 bases at J, with 28 bases between the two ends. Germline CDR1 and CDR2: SGHRS and YFSETQ. CDR3 region: CASSSTPAGAGTGYYEQYF. DNA for the CDR3: TGCGCCAGCAGCTCCACCCCTGCAGGGGCCGGGACTGGGTACTACGAGCAGTACTTC. The entire variable domain, with the rest obtained from reference TRBV5-1 and TRBJ2-7, is as follows: KAGVTQTPRYLIKTRGQQVTLSCSPISGHRSVSWYQQTPGQGLQFLFEYFSETQRNKGNFPGRFSGRQFSNSRSEMNVSTLELGDSALYLCASSSTPAGAGTGYYEQYFGPGTRLTVT.

The chain uses TRBV11-2 and TRBJ2-7; possibly TRBD2 for D (5 bases). The CDR3 sequence is 16 residues long. V lost 7 bases and J 5 bases, leaving 24 bases between the germline ends. CDR1 is SGHAT and CDR2 is FQNNGV in the germline V gene. The CDR3 nucleotides are TGTGCCAGCACAATCCCCCGGCTAGCTTATCGGCACGAGCAGTACTTC. Protein product: CASTIPRLAYRHEQYF.

Turning to this clone: The sample contains more than one DNA sequence encoding this CDR3. This sequence joins TRBV14 and TRBJ2-1, with 10 bases matching TRBD2. CDR3 size: 15 residues. The V and J ends lost 6 bases and 3 bases, in that order; junction bases with no gene match: 5. Germline CDR1 SGHDN, CDR2 FVKESK. CDR3 loop: CASSRTSGSYNEQFF. The CDR3 bases are TGTGCCAGCAGTCGGACTAGCGGCAGCTACAATGAGCAGTTCTTC.

The V gene is TRBV27, the J gene TRBJ2-4; the D gene could be TRBD1 or TRBD2 (5 bases each). Deletions cut 5 bases from V and 3 bases from J, with 14 bases between. The CDR3 has 15 residues. Germline V CDR1 and CDR2: MNHEY, SMNVEV (reference sequence). CDR3 loop: CASSPPGPGKNIQYF. CDR3 nucleotides: TGTGCCAGCAGTCCCCCGGGGCCGGGCAAAAACATTCAGTACTTC.

This clone was counted only a few times. The chain couples TRBV29-1 to TRBJ1-1; no clear D gene. The V gene's germline CDR1 is SQVTM and CDR2 ANQGSEA. This CDR3 is built from 12 residues. Trimming removed 6 bases at V and 3 bases at J, with 11 bases between. The CDR3 region is CSVSPGDTEAFF. The CDR3 region has the DNA TGCAGCGTCAGCCCCGGGGACACTGAAGCTTTCTTT.

The V gene is TRBV29-1, the J gene TRBJ2-3, with D unclear. There are 14 residues in the CDR3. CDR1 and CDR2 (germline): SQVTM, ANQGSEA. The CDR3 spells CSPKRWALSDTQYF. In DNA, the CDR3 is TGCAGTCCGAAGCGTTGGGCCCTCTCAGATACGCAGTATTTT.

The chain couples TRBV2 to TRBJ2-4, with D possibly matching TRBD1 (6 bases). V was pared by 5 bases and J by 9 bases, with 11 bases between. Germline lookup yields CDR1 SNHLY and CDR2 FYNNEI. The CDR3 totals 12 residues. The CDR3 DNA follows: TGTGCCAGCAGTCTTACAGGGACCATTCAGTACTTC. Protein: CASSLTGTIQYF.

The chain uses TRBV4-3 and TRBJ2-1; TRBD2 aligns across 12 bases. There are 15 residues in the CDR3. Trimming took 1 base from V and 5 from J; bases not matched to a gene: 0. CDR1 LGHNA and CDR2 YSLEER come from the germline V gene. Here the CDR3 reads CASSQGLAGDNEQFF. The CDR3 DNA is TGCGCCAGCAGCCAAGGACTAGCGGGAGACAATGAGCAGTTCTTC.

This chain joins TRBV7-8 and TRBJ2-1, with a possible D match to TRBD1 (5 bases). The V end was cut by 3 bases, the J end by 0 bases, with 21 bases between. This CDR3 spans 19 amino acids. Germline values: CDR1 SGHVS, CDR2 FQNEAQ. Written as DNA, the CDR3 is TGTGCCAGCAGCTTCCCCAAAAAAGGGGTCTCGAGCTCCTACAATGAGCAGTTCTTC. Amino acid sequence: CASSFPKKGVSSSYNEQFF.

V and J are TRBV30 and TRBJ1-5; no clear D. The V end lost 1 base, the J end lost 2 bases, and 6 bases lay between the germline ends. The CDR3 contains 13 residues. In germline, CDR1 is GTSNPN, CDR2 SVGIG (reference sequence). The CDR3 nucleotides read TGTGCCTGGAGTGGTATCGGCAATCAGCCCCAGCATTTT. It yields the protein CAWSGIGNQPQHF.

The CDR3 loop reads CASSPEPAGASTDTQYF. The DNA for the CDR3 is TGCGCCAGCAGCCCCGAACCCGCAGGGGCGTCCACAGATACGCAGTATTTT. The chain joins TRBV5-1 to TRBJ2-3; tentatively, D is TRBD1 (6 bases). Trimming removed 4 bases at V and 2 bases at J, with 20 bases between. The CDR3 has 17 amino acids. CDR1 is SGHRS and CDR2 is YFSETQ in the germline V gene.